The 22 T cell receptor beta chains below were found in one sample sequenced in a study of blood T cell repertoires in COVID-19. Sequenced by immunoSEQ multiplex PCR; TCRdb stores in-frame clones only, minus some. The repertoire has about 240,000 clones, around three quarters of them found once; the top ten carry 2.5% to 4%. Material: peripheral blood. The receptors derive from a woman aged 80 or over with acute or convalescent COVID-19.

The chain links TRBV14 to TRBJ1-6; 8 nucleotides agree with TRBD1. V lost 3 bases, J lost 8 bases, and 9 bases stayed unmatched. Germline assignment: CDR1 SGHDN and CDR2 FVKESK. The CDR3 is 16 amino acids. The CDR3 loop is CASSHTPGTGHSPLHF. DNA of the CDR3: TGTGCCAGCAGCCACACCCCCGGGACAGGCCATTCACCCCTCCACTTT.

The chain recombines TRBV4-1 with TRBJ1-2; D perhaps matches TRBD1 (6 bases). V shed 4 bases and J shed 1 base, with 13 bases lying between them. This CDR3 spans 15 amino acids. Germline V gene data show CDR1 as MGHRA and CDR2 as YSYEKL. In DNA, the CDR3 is TGCGCCAGCAGCCCGCGGCTGGACAGTAACTATGGCTACACCTTC. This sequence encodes CASSPRLDSNYGYTF.

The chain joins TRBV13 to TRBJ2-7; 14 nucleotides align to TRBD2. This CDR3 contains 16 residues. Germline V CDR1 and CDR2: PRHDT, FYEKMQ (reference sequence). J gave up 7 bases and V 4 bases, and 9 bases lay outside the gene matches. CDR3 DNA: TGTGCCAGCAGCTGGGGGACTAGCGGGAGCACGCGGGAGCAGTACTTC. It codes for CASSWGTSGSTREQYF.

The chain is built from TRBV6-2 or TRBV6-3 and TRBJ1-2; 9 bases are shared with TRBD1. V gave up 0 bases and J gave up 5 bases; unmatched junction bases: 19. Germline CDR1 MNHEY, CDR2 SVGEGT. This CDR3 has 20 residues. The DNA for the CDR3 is TGTGCCAGCAGTTACTCCCCGAGCGGCACTAACAGGGGGCTGGATTATGGCTACACCTTC. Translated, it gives CASSYSPSGTNRGLDYGYTF.

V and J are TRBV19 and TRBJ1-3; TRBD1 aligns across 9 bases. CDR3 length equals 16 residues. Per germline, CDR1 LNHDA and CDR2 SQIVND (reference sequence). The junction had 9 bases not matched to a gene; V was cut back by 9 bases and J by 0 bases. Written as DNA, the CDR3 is TGTGCCAGCCGTCCCGGGACAGGGACCTCTGGAAACACCATATATTTT. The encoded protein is CASRPGTGTSGNTIYF.

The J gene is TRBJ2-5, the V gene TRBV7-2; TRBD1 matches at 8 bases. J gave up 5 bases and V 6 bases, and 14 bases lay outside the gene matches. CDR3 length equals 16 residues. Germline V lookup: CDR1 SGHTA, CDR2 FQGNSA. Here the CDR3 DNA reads TGTGCCAGCAGACCTACCCAACCAGGGGGCGGTGAGACCCAGTACTTC. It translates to CASRPTQPGGGETQYF.

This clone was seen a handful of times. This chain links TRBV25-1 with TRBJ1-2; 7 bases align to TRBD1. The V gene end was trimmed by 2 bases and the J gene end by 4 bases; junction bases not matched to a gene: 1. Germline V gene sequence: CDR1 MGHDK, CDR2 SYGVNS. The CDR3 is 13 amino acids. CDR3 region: CASSETGVYGYTF. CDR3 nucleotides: TGTGCCAGCAGTGAAACAGGGGTCTATGGCTACACCTTC.

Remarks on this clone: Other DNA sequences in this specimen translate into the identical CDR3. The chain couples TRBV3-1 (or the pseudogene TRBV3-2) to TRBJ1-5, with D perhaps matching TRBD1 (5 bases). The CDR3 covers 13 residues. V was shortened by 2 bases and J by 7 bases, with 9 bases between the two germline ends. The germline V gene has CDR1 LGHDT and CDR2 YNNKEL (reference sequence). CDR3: CASSQTGNQPQHF. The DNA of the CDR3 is TGTGCCAGCAGCCAAACAGGAAACCAGCCCCAGCATTTT.

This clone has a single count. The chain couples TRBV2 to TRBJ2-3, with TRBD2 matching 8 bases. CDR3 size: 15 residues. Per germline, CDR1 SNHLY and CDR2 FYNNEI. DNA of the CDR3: TGTGCTACTAGCGGCGGGGGGACTGGCACAGATACGCAGTATTTT. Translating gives CATSGGGTGTDTQYF. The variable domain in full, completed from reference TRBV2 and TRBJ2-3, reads EPEVTQTPSHQVTQMGQEVILRCVPISNHLYFYWYRQILGQKVEFLVSFYNNEISEKSEIFDDQFSVERPDGSNFTLKIRSTKLEDSAMYFCATSGGGTGTDTQYFGPGTRLTVL.

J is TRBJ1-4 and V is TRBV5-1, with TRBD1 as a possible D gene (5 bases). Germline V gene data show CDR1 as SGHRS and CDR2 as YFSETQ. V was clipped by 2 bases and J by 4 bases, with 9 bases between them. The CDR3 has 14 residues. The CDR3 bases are TGCGCCAGCAGCTTCGGGGGAATTAATGAAAAACTGTTTTTT. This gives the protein CASSFGGINEKLFF.

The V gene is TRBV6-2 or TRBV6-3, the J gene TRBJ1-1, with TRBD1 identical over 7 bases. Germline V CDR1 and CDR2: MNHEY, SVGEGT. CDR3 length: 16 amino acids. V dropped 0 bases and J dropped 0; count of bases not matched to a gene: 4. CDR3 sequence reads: CASSYSQGGVNTEAFF. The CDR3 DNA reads TGTGCCAGCAGTTACTCCCAGGGGGGCGTGAACACTGAAGCTTTCTTT.

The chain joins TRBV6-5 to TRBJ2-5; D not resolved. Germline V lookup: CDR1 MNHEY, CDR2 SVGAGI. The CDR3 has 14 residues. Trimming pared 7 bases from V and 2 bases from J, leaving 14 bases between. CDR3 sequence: CASTAGRIQETQYF. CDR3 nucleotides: TGTGCCAGCACGGCAGGCCGTATTCAAGAGACCCAGTACTTC.

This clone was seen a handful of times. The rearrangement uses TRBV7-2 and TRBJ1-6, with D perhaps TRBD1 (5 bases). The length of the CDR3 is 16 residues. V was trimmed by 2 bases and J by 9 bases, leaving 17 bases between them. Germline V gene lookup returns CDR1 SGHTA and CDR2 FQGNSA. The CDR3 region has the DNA TGTGCCAGCAGCTTAATCACTTACCCCAGGGCTTCACCCCTCCACTTT. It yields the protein CASSLITYPRASPLHF.

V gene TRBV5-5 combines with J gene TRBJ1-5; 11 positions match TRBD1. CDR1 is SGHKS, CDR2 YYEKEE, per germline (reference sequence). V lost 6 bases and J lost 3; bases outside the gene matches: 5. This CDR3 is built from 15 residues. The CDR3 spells CASTRDRGDNQPQHF. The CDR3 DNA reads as TGTGCCAGCACCAGGGACAGGGGGGACAATCAGCCCCAGCATTTT.

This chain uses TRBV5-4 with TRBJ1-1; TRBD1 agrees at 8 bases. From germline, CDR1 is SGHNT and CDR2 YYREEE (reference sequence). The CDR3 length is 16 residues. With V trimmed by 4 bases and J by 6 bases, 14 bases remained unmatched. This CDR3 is CASSPGTGRTGAEAFF. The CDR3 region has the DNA TGTGCCAGCAGCCCCGGGACAGGCCGGACCGGGGCTGAAGCTTTCTTT.

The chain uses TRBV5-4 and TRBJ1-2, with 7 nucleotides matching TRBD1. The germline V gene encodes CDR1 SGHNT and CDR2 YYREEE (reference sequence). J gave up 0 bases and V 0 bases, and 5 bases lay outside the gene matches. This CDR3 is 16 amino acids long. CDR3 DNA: TGTGCCAGCAGCTTGGGGACAGGACCCTCTAACTATGGCTACACCTTC. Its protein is CASSLGTGPSNYGYTF. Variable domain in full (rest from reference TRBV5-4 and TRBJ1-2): ETGVTQSPTHLIKTRGQQVTLRCSSQSGHNTVSWYQQALGQGPQFIFQYYREEENGRGNFPPRFSGLQFPNYSSELNVNALELDDSALYLCASSLGTGPSNYGYTFGSGTRLTVV.

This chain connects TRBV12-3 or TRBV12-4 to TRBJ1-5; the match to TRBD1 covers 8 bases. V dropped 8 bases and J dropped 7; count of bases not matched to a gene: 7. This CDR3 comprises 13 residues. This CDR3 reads CASVRGQGQPQHF. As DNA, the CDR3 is TGTGCCAGCGTCAGGGGGCAGGGCCAGCCCCAGCATTTT.

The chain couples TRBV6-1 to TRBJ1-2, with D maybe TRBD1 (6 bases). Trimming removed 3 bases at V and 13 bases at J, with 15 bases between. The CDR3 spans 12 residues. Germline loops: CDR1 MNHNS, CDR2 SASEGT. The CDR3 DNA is TGTGCCAGCAGTGATCGGACAGCATGGGGCACCTTC. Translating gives CASSDRTAWGTF.

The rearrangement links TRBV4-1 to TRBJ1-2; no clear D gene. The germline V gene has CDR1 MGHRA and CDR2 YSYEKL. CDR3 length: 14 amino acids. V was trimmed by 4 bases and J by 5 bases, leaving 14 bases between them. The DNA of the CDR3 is TGCGCCAGCAGCCGAGCCGGGTTAGGTTATGGCTACACCTTC. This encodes CASSRAGLGYGYTF.

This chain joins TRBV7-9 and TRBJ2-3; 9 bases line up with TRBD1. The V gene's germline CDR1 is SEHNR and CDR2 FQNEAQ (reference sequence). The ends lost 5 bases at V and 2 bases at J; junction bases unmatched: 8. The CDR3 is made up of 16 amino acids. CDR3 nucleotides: TGTGCCAGCAGCACCGGGACAGGGAAGATCACAGATACGCAGTATTTT. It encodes CASSTGTGKITDTQYF.

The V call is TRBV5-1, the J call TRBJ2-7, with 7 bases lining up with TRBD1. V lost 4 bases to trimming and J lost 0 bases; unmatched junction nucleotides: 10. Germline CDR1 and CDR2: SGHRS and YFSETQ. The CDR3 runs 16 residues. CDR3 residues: CASSLAYTGVSYEQYF. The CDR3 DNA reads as TGCGCCAGCAGCCTGGCCTACACAGGGGTCTCCTACGAGCAGTACTTC.

The CDR3 reads CASSLGGRGNTGELFF. In nucleotides, the CDR3 is TGTGCCAGCAGCTTAGGTGGCAGGGGGAACACCGGGGAGCTGTTTTTT. The chain joins TRBV7-2 to TRBJ2-2; maybe TRBD1 (6 bases). V was trimmed by 1 base and J by 1 base, leaving 10 bases between them. CDR1 and CDR2 (germline): SGHTA, FQGNSA. This CDR3 region has 16 residues.